The rows below give T cell receptor beta chains drawn from one sample of a study of T-cell memory formation after mild COVID-19. TCRdb reprocessed the 5' RACE reads via MiXCR and lists one record per CDR3 protein. The table has some 290,000 distinct CDR3 sequences, 15% to 20% seen once. Sequenced: PBMCs or a T cell subset sorted from them (not recorded which). These receptors originate from a man aged 18 to 35 who had mild COVID-19 (a few samples of this study predate the infection). Cell type and time point are not known. The CDR3 runs from the conserved cysteine through the conserved F or W. A D gene is named only where the DNA matches it firmly. The size entry is marked missing in some rows and otherwise reads once, few, many or a size class.

>TRBV27|-|TRBJ1-1|few
TGTGCCAGCAGTCTCGCAGAACCCACAGGGCCCACTGAAGCTTTCTTT
CASSLAEPTGPTEAFF
>TRBV4-3|-|TRBJ1-2|-
TGCGCCAGCAGCCAAGATCGGGGGTACTATGGCTACACCTTC
CASSQDRGYYGYTF
>TRBV9|-|TRBJ2-4|-
TGTGCCAGCAGCGTAGCAGGAACCAAAAACATTCAGTACTTC
CASSVAGTKNIQYF
>TRBV7-2|TRBD1|TRBJ1-2|-
TGTGCCAGCAGCTTCACAGGGACAGGGGAGGGCTACACCTTC
CASSFTGTGEGYTF
>TRBV12-3/TRBV12-4|-|TRBJ1-4|few
TGTGCCAGCAGTTTAGAGGGGACCGGGCATGAAAAACTGTTTTTT
CASSLEGTGHEKLFF
>TRBV12-3/TRBV12-4|-|TRBJ2-4|few
TGTGCCAGCAGTCCGGGGGGAACAGGGGAAAACATTCAGTACTTC
CASSPGGTGENIQYF
>TRBV7-9|TRBD2|TRBJ2-1|-
TGTGCCAGCAGCTTATTGGGCGGGGGGAGGTACAATGAGCAGTTCTTC
CASSLLGGGRYNEQFF
>TRBV24-1|TRBD1|TRBJ2-1|few
TGTGCTACCGGGACAGGGCACAATGAGCAGTTCTTC
CATGTGHNEQFF
>TRBV4-3|-|TRBJ2-2|few
TGCGCCAGCAGCCAAGAAGTGGCCCGGACACTGAACACCGGGGAGCTGTTTTTT
CASSQEVARTLNTGELFF
>TRBV20-1|-|TRBJ2-1|many
TGCAGTGCTAGACCTACCGAAAATGAGCAGTTCTTC
CSARPTENEQFF
>TRBV6-2/TRBV6-3|-|TRBJ1-5|-
TGTGCCAGCAGTTACCCGGGAGGAGTTTGGAGCAATCAGCCCCAGCATTTT
CASSYPGGVWSNQPQHF
>TRBV5-5|TRBD2|TRBJ2-3|few
TGTGCCAGCAGCCCTGTCTCGGGGGGGCGGGATACGCAGTATTTT
CASSPVSGGRDTQYF
>TRBV9|TRBD1|TRBJ1-2|few
TGTGCCAGCAGTGCCGCAGGGGGTGCTTATGGCTACACCTTC
CASSAAGGAYGYTF
>TRBV5-1|-|TRBJ2-3|many
TGCGCCAGCAGCCACGAGGGGTTGGGAGATACGCAGTATTTT
CASSHEGLGDTQYF
>TRBV29-1|-|TRBJ1-1|-
TGCAGCGTTGAAGGGTCAGGTTTGGTGAACACTGAAGCTTTCTTT
CSVEGSGLVNTEAFF
>TRBV4-2|-|TRBJ2-5|-
TGTGCCAGCAGCCAACCCTTAGGGGCGCTGGGACTCGAAGAGACCCAGTACTTC
CASSQPLGALGLEETQYF
>TRBV7-9|TRBD2|TRBJ2-5|-
TGTGCCAGCAGCTTTACTAGCGGGGCCTACCAAGAGACCCAGTACTTC
CASSFTSGAYQETQYF
>TRBV2|-|TRBJ2-5|-
TGTGCCAGCAGCGGCCTAGGGGAAGAGACCCAGTACTTC
CASSGLGEETQYF
>TRBV24-1|TRBD1|TRBJ1-5|-
TGTGCCAGCGCAGGGGGGAGTGGGCCCCAGCATTTT
CASAGGSGPQHF
>TRBV4-1|TRBD1|TRBJ2-1|many
TGCGCCAGCAGCCTCCAGGGGGCCTACAATGAGCAGTTCTTC
CASSLQGAYNEQFF
>TRBV20-1|-|TRBJ2-3|-
TGCAGTGCTAGTGTGCGGGTAGATACGCAGTATTTT
CSASVRVDTQYF
>TRBV7-3|-|TRBJ1-2|-
TGTGCCAGCAGCGTAGGCCCAAGCTATGGCTACACCTTC
CASSVGPSYGYTF
>TRBV7-7|-|TRBJ1-1|-
TGTGCTAGCAGCCCTCGGACCGCGGACACTGAAGCTTTCTTT
CASSPRTADTEAFF
>TRBV4-1|TRBD1|TRBJ2-2|-
TGCGCCAGCAGCCAACTCCAGGGGGCCGACACCGGGGAGCTGTTTTTT
CASSQLQGADTGELFF
>TRBV6-2/TRBV6-3|TRBD1|TRBJ2-7|few
TGTGCCAGCAGTAGCGCCGGGACAGGGGACTACGAGCAGTACTTC
CASSSAGTGDYEQYF
>TRBV5-6|-|TRBJ1-2|-
TGTGCCAGCAGCTTCTGGCAGGGCTATGGCTACACCTTC
CASSFWQGYGYTF
>TRBV12-3/TRBV12-4|TRBD1|TRBJ2-1|many
TGTGCCAGCAGACAGGGGATCGGGAATGAGCAGTTCTTC
CASRQGIGNEQFF
>TRBV7-2|-|TRBJ1-1|-
TGTGCCAGCAGCCGACCTGGTAGCACTGAAGCTTTCTTT
CASSRPGSTEAFF
>TRBV6-6|-|TRBJ1-4|few
TGTGCCAGCAGTTACCCCCAGGGGATGGGGGATGAAAAACTGTTTTTT
CASSYPQGMGDEKLFF
>TRBV7-6|TRBD2|TRBJ2-3|-
TGTGCCAGCGCACCCGGGGGGTTGGATACGCAGTATTTT
CASAPGGLDTQYF
>TRBV15|-|TRBJ2-2|-
TGTGCCACCAGCATGACCGGGGAGCTGTTTTTT
CATSMTGELFF
>TRBV11-3|TRBD1|TRBJ2-5|-
TGTGCCAGCAGCCGAGGGGGACAGGTTTATCAAGAGACCCAGTACTTC
CASSRGGQVYQETQYF
>TRBV7-8|-|TRBJ1-5|few
TGTGCCAGCAGCCTGGACATCGATCAGCCCCAGCATTTT
CASSLDIDQPQHF
>TRBV19|-|TRBJ2-2|-
TGTGCCAGTAGAGCCGGGGAGCTGTTTTTT
CASRAGELFF
>TRBV10-3|TRBD1|TRBJ2-7|-
TGTGCCATCAGTGAGGGGGGACAGGGCGGCCTCGAGCAGTACTTC
CAISEGGQGGLEQYF
>TRBV11-2|TRBD1|TRBJ2-1|-
TGTGCCAGCAGCTTAGCTGGACAGGGCTCTGAGCAGTTCTTC
CASSLAGQGSEQFF
>TRBV12-3/TRBV12-4|TRBD2|TRBJ2-2|-
TGTGCCAGCAGTTTAGCGCTACTAGCGGGGGGTCAACTTGGGGAGCTGTTTTTT
CASSLALLAGGQLGELFF